Listed below are T cell receptor beta chains from one sample, sequenced in a study of cytomegalovirus exposure and HLA in healthy donors. Assay used: immunoSEQ multiplex PCR; TCRdb lists only in-frame clones, some missing. The table records around 190,000 clones, 83% of them present only once. The source material was PBMCs. Source of these receptors: a man aged 40-49 years in good health and CMV-seropositive. The CDR3 runs from the conserved cysteine through the conserved F or W. The D gene is left open where the match is weak. Clone size is stated in some rows and not others, as once, few, many or a class when expanded.

TRBV7-9	TRBD1	few	TRBJ2-5	TGTGCCAGCAGCCCATTCCCGGACAGGGCCCACCAAGAGACCCAGTACTTC	CASSPFPDRAHQETQYF
TRBV29-1	.	.	TRBJ1-4	TGCAGCGTAACCGGGGGTGAAAAACTGTTTTTT	CSVTGGEKLFF
TRBV19	.	.	TRBJ1-4	TGTGCCAGTAGTGCCAACATGGTCATACTGTTTTTT	CASSANMVILFF
TRBV5-6	TRBD1	.	TRBJ1-4	TGTGCCAGCAGTAGGGACAGGGTTAATGAAAAACTGTTTTTT	CASSRDRVNEKLFF
TRBV19	.	few	TRBJ1-2	TGTGCCAGTTCCTATAAGAGCTTCTATGGCTACACCTTC	CASSYKSFYGYTF
TRBV7-9	TRBD1	.	TRBJ2-5	TGTGCCAGCAGACCGGGACAGGGCCAAGAGACCCAGTACTTC	CASRPGQGQETQYF
TRBV7-9	.	.	TRBJ1-1	TGTTCCAGCAGCTTCCAGGGTGAAGCTTTCTTT	CSSSFQGEAFF
TRBV7-2	TRBD1	.	TRBJ2-5	TGTGCCAGCAGCTTCCTCCTTGGGACAGAGCAAGAGACCCAGTACTTC	CASSFLLGTEQETQYF
TRBV9	TRBD1	.	TRBJ2-1	TGTGCCAGCAGCGAAGGACAGGGGCTCGAGCAGTTCTTC	CASSEGQGLEQFF
TRBV9	.	.	TRBJ1-1	TGTGCCAGCAGCGCTACGCCGGGACTCCCTGAAGCTTTCTTT	CASSATPGLPEAFF
TRBV7-2	.	.	TRBJ2-7	TGTGCCAGCAGCTTGGGCTACCTCTCCTACGAGCAGTACTTC	CASSLGYLSYEQYF
TRBV27	.	once	TRBJ1-2	TGTGCCAGTCAGAGCGGGGGGCAGGGGAACTATGGCTACACCTTC	CASQSGGQGNYGYTF
TRBV19	TRBD1	.	TRBJ2-2	TGTGCCAGTAGTATAGACCGACAGGGGTCGAACACCGGGGAGCTGTTTTTT	CASSIDRQGSNTGELFF
TRBV30	.	.	TRBJ1-3	TGTGCCTGGAATCGGGCAGGGCCTGGAAACACCATATATTTT	CAWNRAGPGNTIYF
TRBV7-9	TRBD2	.	TRBJ2-1	TGTGCCAGCAGCTTCCCAGGGAGGGTCAATGAGCAGTTCTTC	CASSFPGRVNEQFF
TRBV18	TRBD2	.	TRBJ2-3	TGTGCCAGCTCAGTCCAACTAGCGGGCTCTACAGATACGCAGTATTTT	CASSVQLAGSTDTQYF
TRBV5-5	TRBD1	.	TRBJ2-5	TGTGCCAGCAGCTTGGAAACGGGACAGGGGTGGGAGACCCAGTACTTC	CASSLETGQGWETQYF
TRBV7-8	TRBD2	.	TRBJ2-1	TGTGCCAGCAGCTTAGGGGCAGGCGTAACTAGCGGGAGGGCCTTTGAGCAGTTCTTC	CASSLGAGVTSGRAFEQFF
TRBV5-1	.	.	TRBJ2-5	TGCGCCAGCAGCCCAGGTTCACAAGAGACCCAGTACTTC	CASSPGSQETQYF
TRBV6-6	TRBD1	.	TRBJ2-7	TGTGCCAGCAGTTACCTCGGGACAGGGGTCTACGAGCAGTACTTC	CASSYLGTGVYEQYF
TRBV7-2	TRBD1	few	TRBJ2-7	TGTGCCAGCAGCCCGCGGACAGGGGATCCGTACTTC	CASSPRTGDPYF
TRBV12-5	.	.	TRBJ1-5	TGTGCTAGTGGTCCATGGGAGGATCTCAATCAGCCCCAGCATTTT	CASGPWEDLNQPQHF
TRBV6-1	.	.	TRBJ1-2	TGTGCCAGCAGCCGGACAAAAGGCTACACCTTC	CASSRTKGYTF
TRBV6-5	TRBD1	.	TRBJ2-5	TGTGCCAGCAGTTCCGACAGGGGCAAAGAGACCCAGTACTTC	CASSSDRGKETQYF
TRBV5-1	TRBD2	once	TRBJ2-7	TGCGCCAGCAGCTTACGTACGGGGGGGATGGACGAGCAGTACTTC	CASSLRTGGMDEQYF
TRBV5-4	.	.	TRBJ2-3	TGTGCCAGCAGCTTTAGACGACTCACAGATACGCAGTATTTT	CASSFRRLTDTQYF
TRBV6-1	TRBD2	.	TRBJ2-1	TGTGCCAGCAGTGAACTATTACTAGCGGGGTTTTACAATGAGCAGTTCTTC	CASSELLLAGFYNEQFF
TRBV5-1	TRBD1	.	TRBJ1-1	TGCGCCAGCAGCTCGACAGGGGGCACTGAAGCTTTCTTT	CASSSTGGTEAFF
TRBV28	TRBD1	few	TRBJ1-5	TGTGCCAGCAGTTTTGAACAGGGGTTCACTCAGCCCCAGCATTTT	CASSFEQGFTQPQHF
TRBV7-2	TRBD1	.	TRBJ2-1	TGTGCCAGCAGCTTGGACAGGGGTCTCAATGAGCAGTTCTTC	CASSLDRGLNEQFF
TRBV5-1	TRBD2	.	TRBJ2-3	TGCGCCAGCAGCTTGGGACTAGCGGGAGGGAGCACAGATACGCAGTATTTT	CASSLGLAGGSTDTQYF
TRBV10-3	TRBD1	.	TRBJ1-1	TGTGCCATCAGTGAGTCGACAGGGGGCAGGACTGAAGCTTTCTTT	CAISESTGGRTEAFF
TRBV7-2	.	.	TRBJ2-7	TGTGCCAGCAGCTTAGAGGCAGGGTTGATAGGCGAGCAGTACTTC	CASSLEAGLIGEQYF
TRBV19	TRBD1	.	TRBJ2-7	TGTGCCAGTAGTACTTGGACAGGCGAGGGTCCCGAGCAGTACTTC	CASSTWTGEGPEQYF
TRBV7-2	.	.	TRBJ2-7	TGTGCCAGCAGCTTAGTACACAGCTCCTACGAGCAGTACTTC	CASSLVHSSYEQYF
TRBV4-1	TRBD2	.	TRBJ2-3	TGCGCCAGCAGCCAAGGGGGCGGGAGTGCAGATACGCAGTATTTT	CASSQGGGSADTQYF
TRBV11-2	.	.	TRBJ1-2	TGTGCCAGCAGGGCCCCCGGGGTAGTGGATGGCTACACCTTC	CASRAPGVVDGYTF
TRBV7-2	TRBD1	.	TRBJ1-4	TGTGCCAGCAGCTTAGCGAGGGGGCAAAATGAAAAACTGTTTTTT	CASSLARGQNEKLFF
TRBV7-6	TRBD2	.	TRBJ2-3	TGTGCCAGCACCCTGGGAGGGCGCACAGATACGCAGTATTTT	CASTLGGRTDTQYF
TRBV7-2	TRBD2	.	TRBJ2-7	TGTGCCAGCAGCTTATTTGGCAGCGGGACGTCCTACGAGCAGTACTTC	CASSLFGSGTSYEQYF
TRBV5-1	.	.	TRBJ2-7	TGCGCCAGCAGCGCCCTAAGCTCCTACGAGCAGTACTTC	CASSALSSYEQYF
TRBV5-1	TRBD2	once	TRBJ2-5	TGCGCCAGCAGCTTGTGGGGGGGGTCAGAGACCCAGTACTTC	CASSLWGGSETQYF
TRBV18	TRBD2	.	TRBJ2-7	TGTGCCAGCTCACCTGTACAGGGACTAGCTAACTACGAGCAGTACTTC	CASSPVQGLANYEQYF
TRBV29-1	.	.	TRBJ2-3	TGCAGCGTTGTTAGTACGGCGGGACTCCCTAGCACAGATGCGCAGTATTTT	CSVVSTAGLPSTDAQYF
TRBV5-6	TRBD1	.	TRBJ1-2	TGTGCCAGCAGCCCGGGACAGGGAGGATATGGCTACACCTTC	CASSPGQGGYGYTF
TRBV4-3	TRBD1	.	TRBJ1-1	TGCGCCAGCAGCCTCAACAGGGGGGACACTGAAGCTTTCTTT	CASSLNRGDTEAFF
TRBV5-1	.	.	TRBJ2-6	TGCGCCAGCAGCGTACCCCAGGGCTCTGGGGCCAACGTCCTGACTTTC	CASSVPQGSGANVLTF
TRBV29-1	.	once	TRBJ1-1	TGCAGCGTTTGTAACACCCATGACACTGAAGCTTTCTTT	CSVCNTHDTEAFF
TRBV2	.	.	TRBJ2-5	TGTGCCAGCAGTGAAGTCTTGAGGGGGCAGTACTTC	CASSEVLRGQYF
TRBV5-6	.	few	TRBJ2-6	TGTGCCAGCAGCTTGTCGGGGTCTGGGGCCAACGTCCTGACTTTC	CASSLSGSGANVLTF